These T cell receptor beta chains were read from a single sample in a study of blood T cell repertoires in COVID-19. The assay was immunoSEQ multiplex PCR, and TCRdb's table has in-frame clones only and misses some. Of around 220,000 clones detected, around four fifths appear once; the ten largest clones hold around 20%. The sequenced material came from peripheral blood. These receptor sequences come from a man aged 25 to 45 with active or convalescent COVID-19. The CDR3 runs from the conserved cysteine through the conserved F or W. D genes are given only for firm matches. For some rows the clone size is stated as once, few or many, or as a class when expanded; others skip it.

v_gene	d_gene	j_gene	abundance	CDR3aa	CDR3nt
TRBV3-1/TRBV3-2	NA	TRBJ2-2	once	CASSQDFAGELFF	TGTGCCAGCAGCCAAGACTTCGCCGGGGAGCTGTTTTTT
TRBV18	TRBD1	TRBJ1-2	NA	CASSDPGGASGYTF	TGTGCCAGCTCAGACCCAGGGGGCGCAAGTGGCTACACCTTC
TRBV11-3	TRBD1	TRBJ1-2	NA	CASSLDRDSGNTF	TGTGCCAGCAGCTTAGACCGGGACAGTGGCAACACCTTC
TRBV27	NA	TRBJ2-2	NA	CASSFAGRNTGELFF	TGTGCCAGCAGTTTTGCGGGACGGAACACCGGGGAGCTGTTTTTT
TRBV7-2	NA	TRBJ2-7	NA	CASSPPDRTPSEQYF	TGTGCCAGCAGCCCACCGGACAGAACCCCCAGCGAGCAGTACTTC
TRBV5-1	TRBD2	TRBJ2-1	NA	CASSSSGGYNEQFF	TGCGCCAGCAGCTCTAGCGGGGGATACAATGAGCAGTTCTTC
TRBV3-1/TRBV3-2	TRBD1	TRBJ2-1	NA	CASSRRQGVDEQFF	TGTGCCAGCAGCCGCCGACAGGGGGTTGATGAGCAGTTCTTC
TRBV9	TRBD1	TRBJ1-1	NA	CASSVVPVTGMSEAFF	TGTGCCAGCAGCGTAGTGCCTGTGACAGGGATGTCTGAAGCTTTCTTT
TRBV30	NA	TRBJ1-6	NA	CAWSVGGNNSPLHF	TGTGCCTGGAGTGTTGGGGGGAATAATTCACCCCTCCACTTT
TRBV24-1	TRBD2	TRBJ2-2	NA	CATSDRGGRTGELFF	TGTGCCACCAGTGACCGGGGGGGCCGAACCGGGGAGCTGTTTTTT
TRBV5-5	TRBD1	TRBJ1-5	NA	CASSPRQGRSEPQHF	TGTGCCAGCAGCCCACGACAGGGTAGGAGCGAGCCCCAGCATTTT
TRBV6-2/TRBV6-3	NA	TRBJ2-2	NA	CASSYPDTKQWDTGELFF	TGTGCCAGCAGTTACCCCGACACGAAACAGTGGGACACCGGGGAGCTGTTTTTT
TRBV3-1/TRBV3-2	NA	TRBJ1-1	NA	CASSLRDSREAFF	TGTGCCAGCAGCCTACGGGACTCCCGGGAAGCTTTCTTT
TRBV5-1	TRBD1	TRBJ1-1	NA	CASSLGQGGTEAFF	TGCGCCAGCAGCCTCGGACAGGGTGGCACTGAAGCTTTCTTT
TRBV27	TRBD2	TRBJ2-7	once	CASKPRGGPYEQYF	TGTGCCAGCAAGCCTCGGGGGGGCCCCTACGAGCAGTACTTC
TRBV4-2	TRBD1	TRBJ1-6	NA	CASSLPTGVMISPLHF	TGTGCCAGCAGCCTCCCGACAGGGGTTATGATTTCACCCCTCCACTTT
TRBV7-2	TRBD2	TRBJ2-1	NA	CASSLTNLAAYNEQFF	TGTGCCAGCAGCTTAACTAATCTAGCGGCCTACAATGAGCAGTTCTTC